Shown below are 25 T cell receptor beta chains from a single sample sequenced in a study of regulatory T cells in long-lasting Graves disease. Construction of the TCR beta libraries employed iRepertoire HTBI primers in conjunction with Arm-PCR of CDR3 regions. Using its own MiXCR run on the multiplex PCR reads, TCRdb lists one record per CDR3 protein. The table records approximately 350,000 distinct CDR3 sequences, 15% to 20% of them present only once. The sample's time point: newly diagnosed GD, antithyroid drugs for less than 3 months. Making the TCR library involved RNA that had been extracted from PBMCs. These data also formed part of another study, on T cells in Graves' hyperthyroidism and ophthalmopathy.

The sequences come from peripheral blood mononuclear cells (PBMCs), collected at new diagnosis, from a patient treated with antithyroid drugs. The receptor source for this set is a man aged 40-55 years with Graves disease.

This clonotype has at least ten counts. The chain uses TRBV30 and TRBJ2-5; a weak D match, TRBD2 (6 bases). Germline values: CDR1 GTSNPN, CDR2 SVGIG (reference sequence). The CDR3 is 14 amino acids. Trimming left V 3 bases short and J 4 bases short, with 15 bases between. The CDR3 nucleotides read TGTGCCTGGAGCAGGGCGGGGATCGCAGAGACCCAGTACTTC. Translation gives CAWSRAGIAETQYF.

In this sample, this clonotype turned up many times. The junction and the germline gene differ at one end; a read error may be behind it. This chain uses TRBV7-7 with TRBJ2-1; D call uncertain. The CDR3 length is 13 residues. Germline V gene sequence: CDR1 SSHAT, CDR2 FNYEAQ (reference sequence). The CDR3 DNA reads TGTGCTAGCAGCTTAAGCGTTAACAATGAGCAGTTCTTC. Encoded protein: CASSLSVNNEQFF.

The table lists this clonotype with many counts. The CDR3 coding sequence is TGTGCCAGCAGGTCCGGGACAGGGAACACCGGGGAGCTGTTTTTT. Translated, it gives CASRSGTGNTGELFF. The J gene is TRBJ2-2, the V gene TRBV6-1; TRBD1 aligns across 8 bases. The CDR3 loop spans 15 amino acids. Looked up from germline, CDR1 is MNHNS and CDR2 is SASEGT. Losses at the gene ends were 6 bases for V and 1 base for J; bases not matched to a gene: 4.

This clonotype has only a few counts. This chain links TRBV6-1 with TRBJ1-5, with unresolved D. Looked up from germline, CDR1 is MNHNS and CDR2 is SASEGT. The CDR3 covers 11 residues. V was trimmed by 6 bases and J by 7 bases, leaving 7 bases between them. In DNA form, the CDR3 reads TGTGCCAGCAGCCCCTCGCAGCCCCAGCATTTT. Protein: CASSPSQPQHF.

The table lists this clonotype with many counts. This rearrangement joins TRBV27 to TRBJ1-5, with 9 positions matching TRBD1. V trimming: 5 bases; J trimming: 0 bases; junction bases outside the gene matches: 17. Germline CDR1 reads MNHEY; CDR2 reads SMNVEV (reference sequence). This CDR3 is built from 20 residues. Here the CDR3 DNA reads TGTGCCAGCAGTCAGCAAGGGACAGGGTCGAGATTTCGTAGCAATCAGCCCCAGCATTTT. Encoded protein: CASSQQGTGSRFRSNQPQHF.

This clonotype has a count of ten or more. The rearrangement links TRBV5-1 to TRBJ2-7, with 10 bases that match TRBD1. From germline, CDR1 is SGHRS and CDR2 YFSETQ. V lost 3 bases, J lost 5 bases, and 2 bases stayed unmatched. The CDR3 sequence is 13 residues long. This chain's CDR3 is CASSSGTGDEQYF. The CDR3 DNA reads TGCGCCAGCAGCTCTGGGACAGGGGACGAGCAGTACTTC.

This clonotype was picked up many times. The CDR3: CSANRVFEQYF. DNA for the CDR3: TGCAGTGCTAACAGGGTTTTCGAGCAGTACTTC. The V gene is TRBV20-1, the J gene TRBJ2-7; maybe TRBD1 (6 bases). V was clipped by 4 bases and J by 6 bases, with 10 bases between them. The germline V gene has CDR1 DFQATT and CDR2 SNEGSKA (reference sequence). The CDR3 length is 11 residues.

This clonotype has at least ten counts. This chain joins TRBV3-1 and TRBJ2-5; weak D call: TRBD2 (5 bases). Germline assignment: CDR1 LGHDT and CDR2 YNNKEL (reference sequence). The ends were cut back, 5 bases at V and 2 bases at J, with 15 bases in the middle. The CDR3 is 15 residues long. CDR3 region: CASSSRSRGQETQYF. The DNA for the CDR3 is TGTGCCAGCAGCTCTAGGTCCCGGGGACAAGAGACCCAGTACTTC.

As for this clonotype: A single base is all that separates this from a far larger clone, so a read error is likely. The rearrangement joins TRBV7-2 to TRBJ2-3, with 8 positions matching TRBD2. Per germline, CDR1 SGHTA and CDR2 FQGNSA. The length of the CDR3 is 16 residues. V lost 6 bases and J lost 6; bases outside the gene matches: 14. CDR3 region: CASRFATSADPDTQYF. The CDR3 coding sequence is TGTGCCAGCAGATTTGCGACTAGCGCGGATCCGGATACGCAGTATTTT. Full variable domain (missing parts from reference TRBV7-2 and TRBJ2-3): GAGVSQSPSNKVTEKGKDVELRCDPISGHTALYWYRQSLGQGLEFLIYFQGNSAPDKSGLPSDRFSAERTGGSVSTLTIQRTQQEDSAVYLCASRFATSADPDTQYFGPGTRLTVL.

This clonotype was found many times. The chain combines TRBV11-2 with TRBJ1-1; D perhaps matches TRBD1 (5 bases). There are 15 residues in the CDR3. V lost 3 bases and J lost 4, with 15 bases in between. In germline, CDR1 is SGHAT, CDR2 FQNNGV. The CDR3 is CASSFRPGVATEAFF. The CDR3 region has the DNA TGTGCCAGCAGCTTCAGGCCGGGGGTGGCCACTGAAGCTTTCTTT. The variable domain in full, with the rest retrieved from reference TRBV11-2 and TRBJ1-1, is EAGVAQSPRYKIIEKRQSVAFWCNPISGHATLYWYQQILGQGPKLLIQFQNNGVVDDSQLPKDRFSAERLKGVDSTLKIQPAKLEDSAVYLCASSFRPGVATEAFFGQGTRLTVV.

This clonotype has only a few counts. This rearrangement joins TRBV4-2 to TRBJ2-1, with 9 bases matching TRBD1. Looked up from germline, CDR1 is LGHNA and CDR2 is YNFKEQ. V trimming: 1 base; J trimming: 6 bases; junction bases outside the gene matches: 4. This CDR3 region has 15 residues. CDR3 sequence reads: CASSQVQGAGNEQFF. CDR3 coding DNA: TGTGCCAGCAGCCAAGTACAGGGGGCGGGCAATGAGCAGTTCTTC.

This clonotype was seen only a few times. This chain uses TRBV2 with TRBJ2-3; 12 nucleotides line up with TRBD2. The J segment lost 5 bases and the V segment lost 1 base, leaving 4 bases of the junction unmatched. CDR1 and CDR2 (germline): SNHLY, FYNNEI. The CDR3 has 16 amino acids. CDR3 in DNA: TGTGCCAGCAGTGAAGGGACTAGCGGGGTGGTAGATACGCAGTATTTT. Its protein is CASSEGTSGVVDTQYF.

A note on this clonotype: One base away lies a much larger clone, so this may be a sequencing read error. The rearrangement links TRBV29-1 to TRBJ2-5; no definite D call. Germline V lookup: CDR1 SQVTM, CDR2 ANQGSEA. The CDR3 runs 13 residues. CDR3 sequence reads: CSAEGSVEEAQYF. The CDR3 nucleotides are TGCAGCGCTGAAGGGTCGGTGGAAGAGGCCCAGTACTTC. Supplemented by reference TRBV29-1 and TRBJ2-5, the full variable domain reads SAVISQKPSRDICQRGTSLTIQCQVDSQVTMMFWYRQQPGQSLTLIATANQGSEATYESGFVIDKFPISRPNLTFSTLTVSNMSPEDSSIYLCSAEGSVEEAQYFGPGTRLLVL.

In regard to this clonotype: Sequence at one end of the junction differs from germline and may be a read error. The chain uses TRBV27 and TRBJ2-2; a possible D gene is TRBD1 (6 bases). Germline-derived CDR1 and CDR2 are MNHEY and SMNVEV (reference sequence). This CDR3 comprises 14 residues. CDR3 residues: CASTSGTNTGKLFF. The CDR3 DNA reads as TGTGCCAGCACATCGGGGACAAACACCGGGAAGCTGTTTTTT.

This clonotype was seen ten or more times. The V and J genes are TRBV7-2 and TRBJ2-7; D call uncertain. Between the trimmed V and J ends, which lost 1 base and 0 bases, there was a span of 7 bases. Germline V lookup: CDR1 SGHTA, CDR2 FQGNSA. This CDR3 is built from 14 residues. The CDR3 region is CASSLVTPSYEQYF. In DNA form, the CDR3 reads TGTGCCAGCAGCTTAGTGACCCCCTCCTACGAGCAGTACTTC.

The chain combines TRBV28 with TRBJ1-2, with TRBD1 matching 9 bases. V lost 5 bases, J lost 6 bases, and 7 bases stayed unmatched. The CDR3 is 14 residues long. Germline V CDR1 and CDR2: MDHEN, SYDVKM. CDR3 bases: TGTGCCAGCAGTCCCCACGGGACAGGGAATGGCTACACCTTC. Protein product: CASSPHGTGNGYTF.

This clonotype was seen many times. The genes are TRBV6-1 and TRBJ2-3; 7 positions match TRBD1. The germline CDR1 and CDR2 sequences are MNHNS and SASEGT. The CDR3 has 15 residues. V lost 3 bases and J lost 1; bases outside the gene matches: 4. The CDR3 DNA follows: TGTGCCAGCAGTGACTCTCAGGGGGGCACAGATACGCAGTATTTT. This gives the protein CASSDSQGGTDTQYF.

This clonotype was detected ten times or more. The V call is TRBV2, the J call TRBJ2-3, with 10 bases fitting TRBD1. The ends lost 8 bases at V and 2 bases at J; junction bases unmatched: 7. The CDR3 sequence is 15 residues long. The germline V gene has CDR1 SNHLY and CDR2 FYNNEI. The CDR3 region is CASDRDRGVTDTQYF. For the CDR3, the DNA is TGTGCCAGCGACCGGGACAGGGGTGTCACAGATACGCAGTATTTT.

This clonotype has a count of ten or more. This sequence joins TRBV24-1 and TRBJ2-7; the D gene is possibly TRBD1 (6 bases). The CDR3 consists of 14 residues. Looked up from germline, CDR1 is KGHDR and CDR2 is SFDVKD. The V end was cut by 9 bases, the J end by 2 bases, with 16 bases between. The DNA of the CDR3 is TGTGCCACCCGTGTGGGGGCCGGGACCTACGAGCAGTACTTC. Translation: CATRVGAGTYEQYF.

This clonotype was seen a single time. The chain has TRBV24-1 and TRBJ2-1; the match to TRBD1 covers 11 bases. CDR1 KGHDR and CDR2 SFDVKD come from the germline V gene. J lost 2 bases, V lost 6 bases, and 5 bases had no gene match. The CDR3 has 16 residues. The CDR3 sequence: CATSYGTGGTYNEQFF. The CDR3 bases are TGTGCCACCAGTTACGGGACAGGGGGAACCTACAATGAGCAGTTCTTC.

The chain links TRBV29-1 to TRBJ2-1; D is perhaps TRBD2 (5 bases). This CDR3 is built from 15 residues. Germline lookup yields CDR1 SQVTM and CDR2 ANQGSEA. The V end was cut by 2 bases, the J end by 4 bases, with 15 bases between. This CDR3 is CSVERGPREYNEQFF. The CDR3 DNA sequence: TGCAGCGTTGAAAGAGGGCCTAGAGAGTACAATGAGCAGTTCTTC.

At least ten counts were recorded for this clonotype. The rearrangement links TRBV5-1 to TRBJ2-1, with TRBD2 matching 12 bases. The CDR3 spans 15 residues. From germline, CDR1 is SGHRS and CDR2 YFSETQ. V lost 2 bases and J lost 8; bases outside the gene matches: 5. The DNA for the CDR3 is TGCGCCAGCAGCTTCAGGACTAGCGGGGAGGATGAGCAGTTCTTC. The encoded protein is CASSFRTSGEDEQFF.

On this clonotype itself: A single base is all that separates this from a far larger clone, so a read error is likely. The gene calls are TRBV28 and TRBJ2-5, with TRBD2 as a possible D gene (5 bases). The assigned J gene may be wrong: the sequence end matches TRBJ2-7 better. The germline gives CDR1 MDHEN, CDR2 SYDVKM. CDR3 length: 14 residues. The CDR3 reads CASSSSRRGYEQYF. The CDR3 region has the DNA TGTGCCAGCAGTTCCTCTAGGAGAGGGTACGAGCAGTACTTC.

To note about this clonotype: With a much larger clone just one base away, this may be a read error. The J gene is TRBJ2-1, the V gene TRBV25-1; 9 bases are shared with TRBD1. Germline V lookup: CDR1 MGHDK, CDR2 SYGVNS. V trimming: 1 base; J trimming: 10 bases; junction bases outside the gene matches: 8. The CDR3 extends over 15 amino acids. CDR3 sequence reads: CASSESGQGSHEQFF. The CDR3 nucleotides read TGTGCCAGCAGTGAATCGGGACAGGGCAGTCACGAGCAGTTCTTC.

A few counts support this clonotype. This may arise from a read error, as a much more abundant clone is one base away. In this CDR3 the conserved last residue, phenylalanine or tryptophan, is missing, so a read error is likely. This sequence joins TRBV12-3 or TRBV12-4 and TRBJ2-1, with 8 bases that match TRBD1. Unmatched junction bases numbered 8, after V lost 5 bases and J lost 8 bases. The CDR3 is 14 residues long. The CDR3 nucleotides are TGTGCCAGCAGTCAACTGGACAGGGCCGATGAGCAGTTCTCC. Its translation is CASSQLDRADEQFS.